The rows below give T cell receptor beta chains drawn from one sample of a study of T cell responses to AZD1222 COVID-19 vaccine. The repertoire was sequenced with immunoSEQ multiplex PCR; TCRdb's copy has only in-frame clones and lacks some. The sample lists 75,000 to 100,000 clones; around 89% were seen once. The sequences come from peripheral blood, collected on day 0 of AZD1222 vaccination. The receptors were sampled from an adult in good health. Each CDR3 is given without its conserved first and last residue. Clone size is given for some rows only: seen once, a few or many times, or a class if the clone is expanded.

v_call	clone_size	j_call	cdr3_aa
TRBV29-1	.	TRBJ1-2	SANSGTGPQYGYT
TRBV6-2/TRBV6-3	.	TRBJ1-1	ASSSSPGRTEAF
TRBV7-8	.	TRBJ1-2	ASSLLGQGARNYGYT
TRBV27	.	TRBJ2-3	ASSLQGSDTQY
TRBV5-4	.	TRBJ2-1	ASSLAGRTPNNEQF
TRBV11-2	.	TRBJ1-1	ASSVAGVTVGAF
TRBV7-2	.	TRBJ2-5	ASSLVSSGRETQY
TRBV19	.	TRBJ1-5	ASSDGSIWGNQPQH
TRBV5-1	.	TRBJ2-1	ASSPWATSYNEQF
TRBV7-2	.	TRBJ1-4	ASSSSRQGAGEKLF
TRBV6-5	.	TRBJ2-1	ASSSLGQGHNEQF
TRBV6-1	.	TRBJ1-1	ASSELETHTEAF
TRBV6-5	.	TRBJ1-4	ASSYSTAVGEKLF
TRBV10-3	.	TRBJ2-7	AIRGVLNSYEQY
TRBV5-1	few	TRBJ1-5	ASSPGPTGANQPQH
TRBV20-1	.	TRBJ2-1	SASDLAGVGNEQF
TRBV6-2/TRBV6-3	once	TRBJ2-7	ASSYALAGGKQY
TRBV6-5	once	TRBJ1-4	ASSRQTGANEKLF
TRBV15	.	TRBJ1-1	ATSITRQSEAF
TRBV7-2	.	TRBJ1-3	ASSSRRGSGNTIY
TRBV28	.	TRBJ2-7	ASAGPTHYEQY
TRBV27	once	TRBJ1-4	ASAGGATNEKLF
TRBV6-5	.	TRBJ2-7	ASSYSYQGEYEQY
TRBV28	.	TRBJ2-5	ASSLRVAGGRETQY
TRBV6-6	.	TRBJ2-1	AGGKGGYNEQF
TRBV7-9	.	TRBJ1-6	ASSGRPGQGNSPLH
TRBV29-1	.	TRBJ2-7	RPGQGGLLAGVQY
TRBV27	.	TRBJ1-2	ASSPSFLARIHGYT
TRBV28	.	TRBJ2-5	ASRTHELAGALTQY
TRBV7-9	once	TRBJ2-3	ASRRTDTQY
TRBV5-8	.	TRBJ2-7	ASSLVRGQGSSYEQY
TRBV5-1	.	TRBJ2-1	ASSLVPGVTINEQF
TRBV30	.	TRBJ1-1	AWSSGVGGTEAF
TRBV24-1	.	TRBJ2-1	ATSDSTSGFAYNEQF
TRBV4-2	few	TRBJ2-7	ASSQERDRGFAQY
TRBV11-2	.	TRBJ1-2	ASSLVNSGDRSYT
TRBV28	.	TRBJ2-2	ASRISNTGELF
TRBV3-1/TRBV3-2	.	TRBJ2-7	ASSQGGSEQY
TRBV29-1	.	TRBJ2-3	SVGTSGVADTQY
TRBV5-1	.	TRBJ2-5	ASSAGRRGGREETQY
TRBV28	.	TRBJ2-5	ASSPTATRETQY
TRBV2	.	TRBJ1-5	ASSERARGQPQH
TRBV6-5	once	TRBJ1-2	ASSYHPNYGYT
TRBV5-4	.	TRBJ1-5	ASSSQGEQPQH
TRBV6-1	.	TRBJ2-5	ASSDLIGGRETQY
TRBV6-1	.	TRBJ2-7	ASSEMGQSSYEQY